The 18 T cell receptor beta chains in this list originate from one sample, sequenced in a study of T cell changes during pregnancy in multiple sclerosis. Sequencing used immunoSEQ multiplex PCR; TCRdb keeps in-frame clones, though not all of them. This sample yields approximately 61,000 clones, of which under 95% are seen a single time; 3% to 4% belongs to the top ten. Material: peripheral blood, obtained in the first trimester of pregnancy. All receptors derive from a female donor in good health, enrolled as a control in a pregnancy study.

V is TRBV10-3 and J is TRBJ1-2; TRBD1 might be the D (6 bases). The CDR3 runs 14 residues. CDR1 ENHRY and CDR2 SYGVKD come from the germline V gene. Trimming cost V 3 bases and J 3 bases, with 11 bases left between them. The CDR3: CAISEVRGDYGYTF. CDR3 in DNA: TGTGCCATCAGTGAAGTCAGGGGAGACTATGGCTACACCTTC.

The sample holds a few counts of this clone. The genes are TRBV7-2 and TRBJ2-5, with D perhaps TRBD2 (7 bases). The CDR3 runs to 15 residues. Germline V CDR1 and CDR2: SGHTA, FQGNSA. Trimming cost V 7 bases and J 5 bases, with 20 bases left between them. The CDR3 DNA follows: TGTGCCAGCACCGCACGCGGGGGCATTTGGGAGACCCAGTACTTC. Translation: CASTARGGIWETQYF.

J is TRBJ2-3 and V is TRBV27; D might be TRBD2 (5 bases). Germline loops: CDR1 MNHEY, CDR2 SMNVEV (reference sequence). The length of the CDR3 is 16 residues. V lost 4 bases, J lost 2 bases, and 16 bases lay in between. Written as DNA, the CDR3 is TGTGCCAGCAGTTCGGACGGGGTTGGGTTCACAGATACGCAGTATTTT. It translates to CASSSDGVGFTDTQYF.

CDR3 residues: CASSPQGRSGGYNEQFF. The CDR3 DNA reads TGTGCCAGCAGCCCCCAGGGGAGAAGCGGGGGCTACAATGAGCAGTTCTTC. The chain employs TRBV7-2 and TRBJ2-1, with TRBD2 matching 8 bases. V lost 5 bases and J lost 3; bases outside the gene matches: 12. The V gene's germline CDR1 is SGHTA and CDR2 FQGNSA. This CDR3 is 17 amino acids long.

The V call is TRBV7-2, the J call TRBJ1-2, with D uncertain. Deletions cut 6 bases from V and 3 bases from J, with 17 bases between. Per germline, CDR1 SGHTA and CDR2 FQGNSA. This CDR3 spans 15 amino acids. CDR3 bases: TGTGCCAGCAGATCCCCCCCCCGGAGCTACTATGGCTACACCTTC. Protein sequence: CASRSPPRSYYGYTF.

The CDR3 bases are TGTGCCAGCAGGCCTTGGGGGGGCTCCTACAATGAGCAGTTCTTC. Translation gives CASRPWGGSYNEQFF. This sequence joins TRBV6-4 and TRBJ2-1; 7 nucleotides line up with TRBD2. The CDR3 covers 15 residues. From germline, CDR1 is MRHNA and CDR2 SNTAGT. Unmatched junction bases numbered 5, after V lost 6 bases and J lost 0 bases.

This clone has a single count. The CDR3 region has the DNA TGTGCCAGCAGCTCCCTAGAGACCCAGTACTTC. Translation gives CASSSLETQYF. The J gene is TRBJ2-5, the V gene TRBV6-5; D unclear. The V end lost 6 bases, the J end lost 4 bases, and 6 bases lay between the germline ends. Looked up from germline, CDR1 is MNHEY and CDR2 is SVGAGI. The CDR3 consists of 11 residues.

The chain employs TRBV5-1 and TRBJ1-1; tentatively, D is TRBD1 (5 bases). V was cut by 4 bases and J by 8 bases, with 15 bases left in between. Germline CDR1 is SGHRS and CDR2 is YFSETQ. The CDR3 runs 13 residues. This CDR3 reads CASSPPGGWEAFF. The CDR3 nucleotides are TGCGCCAGCAGCCCCCCGGGGGGGTGGGAAGCTTTCTTT. Using reference TRBV5-1 and TRBJ1-1 for the parts outside the CDR3, the full variable domain is KAGVTQTPRYLIKTRGQQVTLSCSPISGHRSVSWYQQTPGQGLQFLFEYFSETQRNKGNFPGRFSGRQFSNSRSEMNVSTLELGDSALYLCASSPPGGWEAFFGQGTRLTVV.

The chain uses TRBV5-1 and TRBJ1-3; TRBD1 matches at 7 bases. Germline V gives CDR1 SGHRS, CDR2 YFSETQ. The CDR3 spans 14 residues. With 7 bases clipped from V and 4 bases from J, the junction kept 8 bases outside the gene matches. The CDR3, as DNA: TGCGCCAGCTCTACCGGGACAGCCGGAAACACCATATATTTT. Translation: CASSTGTAGNTIYF.

V gene TRBV29-1 combines with J gene TRBJ1-2; 7 bases align to TRBD1. CDR1 is SQVTM and CDR2 is ANQGSEA in the germline V gene. The J segment lost 4 bases and the V segment lost 7 bases, leaving 9 bases of the junction unmatched. The CDR3 extends over 13 amino acids. Written as DNA, the CDR3 is TGCAGCGGCTCCGGGACAGTGGGCTATGGCTACACCTTC. It encodes CSGSGTVGYGYTF. The whole variable domain, filled in from reference TRBV29-1 and TRBJ1-2, reads SAVISQKPSRDICQRGTSLTIQCQVDSQVTMMFWYRQQPGQSLTLIATANQGSEATYESGFVIDKFPISRPNLTFSTLTVSNMSPEDSSIYLCSGSGTVGYGYTFGSGTRLTVV.

The chain is built from TRBV15 and TRBJ1-2; 8 nucleotides agree with TRBD1. V dropped 4 bases and J dropped 4; count of bases not matched to a gene: 5. The CDR3 consists of 14 residues. Germline CDR1 LNHNV, CDR2 YYDKDF (reference sequence). For the CDR3, the DNA is TGTGCCACCAGCACTCGACAGGGGTTCTATGGCTACACCTTC. It translates to CATSTRQGFYGYTF.

The rearrangement links TRBV7-2 to TRBJ2-2, with a weak D call TRBD2 (5 bases). Between the trimmed V and J ends, which lost 1 base and 2 bases, there was a span of 14 bases. CDR1 and CDR2 from the germline V gene are SGHTA and FQGNSA. The CDR3 loop spans 17 amino acids. The CDR3 DNA sequence: TGTGCCAGCAGCTTAGGATTACGACGGGGAAACACCGGGGAGCTGTTTTTT. Its protein product is CASSLGLRRGNTGELFF.

V usage is TRBV19 and J usage is TRBJ1-2, with 9 positions matching TRBD1. The CDR3 has 14 amino acids. V was clipped by 7 bases and J by 8 bases; unmatched bases: 11. The V gene's germline CDR1 is LNHDA and CDR2 SQIVND (reference sequence). The CDR3 sequence is CASTSVRTGDGYTF. The CDR3 DNA reads TGTGCCAGTACGTCCGTTAGGACAGGGGACGGCTACACCTTC.

The CDR3 loop is CASSVIAGGPTDTQYF. The CDR3 DNA sequence: TGTGCCAGCAGCGTTATAGCGGGGGGGCCGACAGATACGCAGTATTTT. This chain connects TRBV9 to TRBJ2-3; 11 bases fit TRBD2. The length of the CDR3 is 16 residues. CDR1 SGDLS and CDR2 YYNGEE come from the germline V gene. V was clipped by 2 bases and J by 3 bases; unmatched bases: 5.

The rearrangement uses TRBV18 and TRBJ1-3, with 8 positions matching TRBD1. The V segment lost 4 bases and the J segment 3 bases; nucleotides outside the gene matches: 5. The CDR3 totals 15 residues. Germline CDR1 reads KGHSH; CDR2 reads LQKENI. The CDR3 bases are TGTGCCAGCTCACAAGGACAGGGAAGTGGAAACACCATATATTTT. It specifies CASSQGQGSGNTIYF. Looking up the rest from reference TRBV18 and TRBJ1-3 gives the full variable domain: NAGVMQNPRHLVRRRGQEARLRCSPMKGHSHVYWYRQLPEEGLKFMVYLQKENIIDESGMPKERFSAEFPKEGPSILRIQQVVRGDSAAYFCASSQGQGSGNTIYFGEGSWLTVV.

The V and J genes are TRBV2 and TRBJ2-7, with 10 bases identical to TRBD2. The V gene end was trimmed by 1 base and the J gene end by 3 bases; junction bases not matched to a gene: 3. The CDR3 length is 15 residues. The germline V gene has CDR1 SNHLY and CDR2 FYNNEI. In DNA form, the CDR3 reads TGTGCCAGCAGTGAAGAAGCGGGGGGGTTCTACGAGCAGTACTTC. Amino acids: CASSEEAGGFYEQYF.

The V and J genes are TRBV6-1 and TRBJ1-2; the D gene is possibly TRBD1 (6 bases). Per the germline V gene, CDR1 is MNHNS and CDR2 is SASEGT. Trimming left V 5 bases short and J 2 bases short, with 6 bases between. The CDR3 consists of 12 residues. The CDR3 protein is CASSTGNYGYTF. Written as DNA, the CDR3 is TGTGCCAGCAGTACAGGGAACTATGGCTACACCTTC.

This chain links TRBV7-9 with TRBJ2-3; 10 nucleotides line up with TRBD1. The V gene's germline CDR1 is SEHNR and CDR2 FQNEAQ (reference sequence). The CDR3 has 15 amino acids. V was clipped by 7 bases and J by 3 bases; unmatched bases: 7. The CDR3 DNA reads as TGTGCCAGCACCTACGGGGACAGGGGTACAGATACGCAGTATTTT. Encoded protein: CASTYGDRGTDTQYF.